The 30 T cell receptor beta chains below were found in one sample sequenced in a study of metastatic and nonmetastatic thyroid tumors. Not a single patient had been given any form of treatment at any point before undergoing thyroid surgery. TCRdb re-called clones via MiXCR from the PCR reads. The sample consists of about 35,000 clones, 25% to 35% of them appearing once. Sequencing used blood. All receptors come from a female donor with papillary thyroid cancer or a benign thyroid nodule (not recorded which). Some clones in this sample may be carry-over from other donors' samples.

There are a few counts of this clone. Mismatch with germline at one junction end may stem from a read error. This specimen includes other DNA sequences encoding the same CDR3. V usage is TRBV19 and J usage is TRBJ1-6, with D possibly being TRBD1 (6 bases). The germline CDR1 and CDR2 sequences are LNHDA and SQIVND (reference sequence). CDR3 length equals 15 residues. CDR3 sequence (DNA): TGTGCCAGTAGTATCGTATTCAAAGGGGGATCACCCCTGCACTTT. The encoded protein is CASSIVFKGGSPLHF.

This clone has just a few counts. This chain joins TRBV27 and TRBJ1-6; weak D call: TRBD1 (5 bases). This CDR3 has 13 amino acids. V dropped 3 bases and J dropped 7 bases, with 7 bases sitting between them. CDR1 MNHEY and CDR2 SMNVEV come from the germline V gene (reference sequence). CDR3 sequence: CASSLGVNSPLHF. CDR3 DNA sequence: TGTGCCAGCAGTTTGGGGGTCAATTCACCCCTCCACTTT.

The rearrangement links TRBV7-3 to TRBJ2-3; 7 positions match TRBD1. Germline values: CDR1 SGHTA, CDR2 FQGTGA. V dropped 3 bases and J dropped 4; count of bases not matched to a gene: 7. The CDR3 is 15 residues long. In DNA form, the CDR3 reads TGTGCCAGCAGCTTTAGTACAGGGGTAGCAGATACGCAGTATTTT. Protein sequence: CASSFSTGVADTQYF.

A few counts support this clone. The genes are TRBV6-1 and TRBJ2-7; 9 bases are a match to TRBD1. V gave up 1 base and J gave up 3 bases; unmatched junction bases: 4. Germline loops: CDR1 MNHNS, CDR2 SASEGT. The CDR3 has 15 residues. DNA for the CDR3: TGTGCCAGCAGTGAAGGGGGGACAGGGTTCTACGAGCAGTACTTC. Translated, it gives CASSEGGTGFYEQYF.

In this sample, this clone turned up many times. The CDR3 coding sequence is TGTGCCAGCAGCCGGCTGGGTCGGACTAGCGGGAGCAACGAGCAGTACTTC. This sequence encodes CASSRLGRTSGSNEQYF. V and J are TRBV4-2 and TRBJ2-7, with 13 bases aligning to TRBD2. Trimming at V came to 4 bases and at J to 5 bases, leaving 11 bases not matched to a gene. Germline loops: CDR1 LGHNA, CDR2 YNFKEQ. The CDR3 is made up of 17 amino acids.

The chain employs TRBV28 and TRBJ2-7; D remains ambiguous. V was shortened by 3 bases and J by 3 bases, with 12 bases between the two germline ends. The CDR3 length is 14 residues. In germline, CDR1 is MDHEN, CDR2 SYDVKM. CDR3 loop: CASSFSRHYYEQYF. The CDR3 DNA is TGTGCCAGCAGTTTTTCACGACATTACTACGAGCAGTACTTC.

The chain is built from TRBV24-1 and TRBJ1-5; D is unresolved. The V end lost 0 bases, the J end lost 4 bases, and 3 bases lay between the germline ends. Germline CDR1 and CDR2: KGHDR and SFDVKD. This CDR3 has 13 amino acids. The CDR3 bases are TGTGCCACCAGTGATTTGCGGAATCAGCCCCAGCATTTT. This sequence encodes CATSDLRNQPQHF.

The rearrangement uses TRBV4-1 and TRBJ1-6; 10 bases align to TRBD1. CDR1 is MGHRA and CDR2 is YSYEKL in the germline V gene. V shed 3 bases, J shed 9 bases, and the junction held 8 bases outside the gene matches. This CDR3 comprises 16 residues. The CDR3 DNA sequence: TGCGCCAGCAGCCATGGACCGGGACAGGGGATTTCACCCCTCCACTTT. Translated: CASSHGPGQGISPLHF.

This clone was seen many times. The chain has TRBV6-5 and TRBJ2-2, with 7 bases matching TRBD1. V lost 2 bases, J lost 3 bases, and 0 bases stayed unmatched. CDR1 MNHEY and CDR2 SVGAGI come from the germline V gene. This CDR3 is 14 amino acids long. For the CDR3, the DNA is TGTGCCAGCAGTTACGGGACAGACACCGGGGAGCTGTTTTTT. The encoded protein is CASSYGTDTGELFF.

This clone was detected ten times or more. The identical CDR3 is also encoded by other nucleotide sequences in the sample. V gene TRBV28 combines with J gene TRBJ2-3, with 10 bases that match TRBD1. J lost 4 bases, V lost 6 bases, and 10 bases had no gene match. The CDR3 has 16 amino acids. Germline V gives CDR1 MDHEN, CDR2 SYDVKM. In nucleotides, the CDR3 is TGTGCCAGCAGGAGCCCGTGGACAGGGGGGCCAGATACGCAGTATTTT. It encodes CASRSPWTGGPDTQYF.

This clone was observed a few times. At one boundary the junction diverges from the germline segment, which might be a read error. This rearrangement joins TRBV10-1 to TRBJ2-6; D might be TRBD1 (5 bases). Germline lookup yields CDR1 WNHNN and CDR2 SYGVQD (reference sequence). The length of the CDR3 is 17 residues. CDR3: CASSDSCGTSGANVLTF. The CDR3 DNA reads TGTGCCAGCAGTGACAGTTGTGGAACCTCTGGGGCCAACGTCCTGACTTTC.

With respect to this clone: Here the CDR3 omits its conserved ending phenylalanine or tryptophan, so a read error is the likely source. The chain couples TRBV5-1 to TRBJ2-1; D possibly corresponds to TRBD2 (6 bases). Germline CDR1 reads SGHRS; CDR2 reads YFSETQ. The ends were cut back, 8 bases at V and 0 bases at J, with 12 bases in the middle. The CDR3 loop spans 14 amino acids. Here the CDR3 DNA reads TGCGCCAGTTCTCGGGAGAGCTCCTACAATGAGCAGTTCTCC. This translates into CASSRESSYNEQFS.

The rearrangement uses TRBV11-2 and TRBJ2-2, with D hard to call. The CDR3 is 14 residues long. Trimming removed 3 bases from V and 5 bases from J, with 10 bases in between. The germline CDR1 and CDR2 sequences are SGHAT and FQNNGV. CDR3 in DNA: TGTGCCAGCAGCTTTGGTGGTGTGACCGGGGAGCTGTTTTTT. Translating gives CASSFGGVTGELFF.

The chain combines TRBV20-1 with TRBJ2-2; 7 bases agree with TRBD1. Germline V gene sequence: CDR1 DFQATT, CDR2 SNEGSKA (reference sequence). With V trimmed by 6 bases and J by 8 bases, 12 bases remained unmatched. There are 14 residues in the CDR3. For the CDR3, the DNA is TGCAGTGCAGGGTCTTACAGGGGATCGGGGGAGCTGTTTTTT. Residues: CSAGSYRGSGELFF.

This clone has a handful of counts. This sequence may be a read error, since a much larger clone differs from it by one base. The chain recombines TRBV28 with TRBJ1-4; 8 positions match TRBD1. The junction had 11 bases not matched to a gene; V was cut back by 6 bases and J by 8 bases. This CDR3 has 15 residues. Germline values: CDR1 MDHEN, CDR2 SYDVKM. CDR3 nucleotides: TGTGCCAGCAGCAAGGCAGGGGGCTGGGGGGAAAAACTGTTTTTT. This codes for CASSKAGGWGEKLFF.

A word on this clone: Because the CDR3 is missing its conserved closing phenylalanine or tryptophan, this is likely a read error. The chain links TRBV4-1 to TRBJ2-1; possibly TRBD1 for D (5 bases). The CDR3 contains 13 residues. CDR1 is MGHRA and CDR2 is YSYEKL in the germline V gene. The CDR3 protein is CSSSQEGAWEQFL. The CDR3 bases are TGCTCCAGCAGCCAAGAAGGGGCTTGGGAGCAGTTCTTA.

This clone is deemed medium-sized. The chain links TRBV6-2 or TRBV6-3 to TRBJ2-7, with 7 nucleotides matching TRBD1. V trimming: 4 bases; J trimming: 3 bases; junction bases outside the gene matches: 3. Germline assignment: CDR1 MNHEY and CDR2 SVGEGT. This CDR3 region has 13 residues. Written as DNA, the CDR3 is TGTGCCAGCAGTTTCCGACAGGGCTACGAGCAGTACTTC. As protein: CASSFRQGYEQYF.

This clone was seen at least ten times. The rearrangement uses TRBV4-1 and TRBJ2-7; a weak D match, TRBD1 (5 bases). This CDR3 comprises 15 residues. V was shortened by 0 bases and J by 4 bases, with 13 bases between the two germline ends. Germline-derived CDR1 and CDR2 are MGHRA and YSYEKL. CDR3 sequence reads: CASSQESSRGYEQYF. In DNA, the CDR3 is TGCGCCAGCAGCCAAGAATCCAGTAGGGGATACGAGCAGTACTTC.

This rearrangement joins TRBV27 to TRBJ1-2; TRBD1 aligns across 9 bases. Germline lookup yields CDR1 MNHEY and CDR2 SMNVEV (reference sequence). CDR3 size: 17 residues. V lost 5 bases to trimming and J lost 5 bases; unmatched junction nucleotides: 15. CDR3 amino acids: CASSPTEPGQGRYGYTF. The CDR3 bases are TGTGCCAGCAGTCCCACGGAACCGGGACAGGGTCGGTATGGCTACACCTTC.

This clone was recorded a few times. The chain uses TRBV6-2 or TRBV6-3 and TRBJ1-2, with unresolved D. Trimming took off 6 bases at V and 4 bases at J, with 9 bases between the two ends. Germline loops: CDR1 MNHEY, CDR2 SVGEGT. The CDR3 has 12 residues. In DNA form, the CDR3 reads TGTGCCAGCAGCCGAGACTCCTATGGCTACACCTTC. It codes for CASSRDSYGYTF.

This rearrangement joins TRBV27 to TRBJ1-1, with D perhaps TRBD1 (5 bases). Germline CDR1 and CDR2: MNHEY and SMNVEV (reference sequence). V was trimmed by 3 bases and J by 11 bases, leaving 16 bases between them. CDR3 length: 13 amino acids. CDR3 DNA: TGTGCCAGCAGTTTCGGATATCGGGGCGCGGCTTTCTTT. This translates into CASSFGYRGAAFF.

This clone has a count of ten or more. The CDR3 DNA reads TGTGCCAGCACGCCAGTCAGAGAGAATCAGCCCCAGCATTTT. Translating gives CASTPVRENQPQHF. This sequence joins TRBV28 and TRBJ1-5, with D unresolved. Trimming left V 7 bases short and J 4 bases short, with 14 bases between. This CDR3 region has 14 residues. CDR1 is MDHEN and CDR2 is SYDVKM in the germline V gene.

As concerns this clone: This clone may be a read error of a much larger clone one base away. Other DNA sequences in the sample encode the same CDR3. This chain connects TRBV20-1 to TRBJ2-2; 7 nucleotides line up with TRBD2. V gave up 5 bases and J gave up 3 bases; unmatched junction bases: 9. Germline CDR1 and CDR2: DFQATT and SNEGSKA (reference sequence). There are 15 residues in the CDR3. The CDR3 is CSAQGLAGDTGELFF. In DNA form, the CDR3 reads TGCAGTGCTCAGGGACTGGCGGGAGACACCGGGGAGCTGTTTTTT.

On this clone itself: A much larger clone lies one base from this, so it may be a read error. The chain employs TRBV20-1 and TRBJ2-5, with TRBD2 as a possible D gene (5 bases). Germline V gene sequence: CDR1 DFQATT, CDR2 SNEGSKA (reference sequence). V was clipped by 6 bases and J by 8 bases, with 13 bases between them. There are 11 residues in the CDR3. The CDR3 sequence: CSARTGNTQYF. CDR3 in DNA: TGCAGTGCCCGGACGGGGAATACCCAGTACTTC.

Worth noting for this clone: Germline and junction disagree at one end, which may indicate a read error. The rearrangement uses TRBV5-1 and TRBJ2-7; D remains unclear. The CDR3 has 13 amino acids. Germline V CDR1 and CDR2: SGHRS, YFSETQ. The CDR3 DNA is TGTGCCAGCAGCATCGGGCCCATAGGGGAGCAGTACTTC. Encoded protein: CASSIGPIGEQYF.

This clone is classed as medium-sized. The chain carries TRBV6-1 and TRBJ1-1; D remains unclear. CDR1 is MNHNS, CDR2 SASEGT, per germline. The CDR3 covers 13 residues. Trimming took off 7 bases at V and 1 base at J, with 10 bases between the two ends. CDR3 region: CASTPQPNTEAFF. Here the CDR3 DNA reads TGTGCCAGCACCCCGCAGCCGAACACTGAAGCTTTCTTT.

This clone has a count of ten or more. The rearrangement uses TRBV5-1 and TRBJ2-5, with D unclear. This CDR3 is built from 11 residues. V lost 2 bases to trimming and J lost 6 bases, with 5 bases between them. Per germline, CDR1 SGHRS and CDR2 YFSETQ. CDR3 protein: CASSFRKTQYF. CDR3 DNA sequence: TGCGCCAGCAGCTTCCGGAAGACCCAGTACTTC.

This clone was picked up many times. The chain employs TRBV11-3 and TRBJ1-6; D perhaps matches TRBD1 (5 bases). This CDR3 has 13 amino acids. Germline CDR1 and CDR2: SGHNT and YENEEA. Trimming removed 6 bases at V and 6 bases at J, with 9 bases between. The CDR3 here is CASRGGGNSPLHF. The CDR3 DNA follows: TGTGCCAGCAGGGGGGGGGGTAATTCACCCCTCCACTTT.

This rearrangement joins TRBV27 to TRBJ2-2; D may be TRBD2 (6 bases). From germline, CDR1 is MNHEY and CDR2 SMNVEV (reference sequence). This CDR3 comprises 16 residues. Trimming cost V 4 bases and J 6 bases, with 18 bases left between them. The CDR3 reads CASSYNGREFSGELFF. The CDR3 nucleotides read TGTGCCAGCAGTTACAACGGGAGAGAATTTTCCGGGGAGCTGTTTTTT.

Notes on this clone: The junction and the germline gene differ at one end; a read error may be behind it. V is TRBV6-1 and J is TRBJ2-5; TRBD2 aligns across 7 bases. The CDR3 is 15 residues long. Germline values: CDR1 MNHNS, CDR2 SASEGT. This chain's CDR3 is CSSSYAPSGQDTQYF. DNA for the CDR3: TGTTCCAGCAGTTATGCGCCTAGCGGTCAAGATACCCAGTACTTC.